Listed below are T cell receptor beta chains from one sample, sequenced in a study of blood T cell repertoires in COVID-19. Assay: immunoSEQ multiplex PCR; the TCRdb copy retains only in-frame clones and omits some. Here the sample spans 220,000 or so clones, about 80% being singletons. The sequenced sample was peripheral blood. All receptors derive from a woman aged 55-75 years with acute or convalescent COVID-19. Both conserved end residues are part of each CDR3. The D gene is left open where the match is weak. Size values are once, few and many counts, or a class for expanded clones, and some rows have none.

cdr3_aa: CASSFGLAGLETQYF; cdr3_nt: TGCGCCAGCAGCTTCGGCCTAGCGGGGTTGGAGACCCAGTACTTC; j_call: TRBJ2-5; v_call: TRBV5-1; clone_size: once; d_call: TRBD2
cdr3_aa: CASRGLDTDTQYF; cdr3_nt: TGTGCCAGCAGGGGCCTGGACACAGATACGCAGTATTTT; j_call: TRBJ2-3; v_call: TRBV2; clone_size: NA; d_call: NA
cdr3_aa: CASSFAPSGVRQGEQFF; cdr3_nt: TGCGCCAGCAGCTTTGCCCCTAGCGGGGTCCGCCAGGGAGAGCAGTTCTTC; j_call: TRBJ2-1; v_call: TRBV5-1; clone_size: NA; d_call: TRBD2
cdr3_aa: CASSFSTGWTEAFF; cdr3_nt: TGTGCCAGCAGTTTCTCGACAGGGTGGACTGAAGCTTTCTTT; j_call: TRBJ1-1; v_call: TRBV6-5; clone_size: NA; d_call: TRBD1
cdr3_aa: CASSGHITDTQYF; cdr3_nt: TGCGCCAGCAGTGGGCACATCACAGATACGCAGTATTTT; j_call: TRBJ2-3; v_call: TRBV10-2; clone_size: NA; d_call: NA
cdr3_aa: CASSSLGTGGMFTEAFF; cdr3_nt: TGTGCCAGCAGTTCACTCGGGACAGGGGGCATGTTCACTGAAGCTTTCTTT; j_call: TRBJ1-1; v_call: TRBV27; clone_size: NA; d_call: TRBD1
cdr3_aa: CASTPASGGRDNEQFF; cdr3_nt: TGCGCCAGCACCCCGGCTAGCGGGGGGCGAGACAATGAGCAGTTCTTC; j_call: TRBJ2-1; v_call: TRBV5-1; clone_size: NA; d_call: TRBD2
cdr3_aa: CASSAGVLYNSPLHF; cdr3_nt: TGTGCCAGCAGCGCGGGGGTCCTCTATAATTCACCCCTCCACTTT; j_call: TRBJ1-6; v_call: TRBV5-6; clone_size: NA; d_call: NA
cdr3_aa: CARRQGADGYTF; cdr3_nt: TGTGCCCGACGGCAGGGGGCAGACGGCTACACCTTC; j_call: TRBJ1-2; v_call: TRBV7-3; clone_size: few; d_call: TRBD1
cdr3_aa: CASSQTQGYGYTF; cdr3_nt: TGTGCCAGCAGCCAAACCCAGGGGTATGGCTACACCTTC; j_call: TRBJ1-2; v_call: TRBV3-1/TRBV3-2; clone_size: NA; d_call: NA
cdr3_aa: CAWSVYWYTEAFF; cdr3_nt: TGTGCCTGGAGTGTATACTGGTACACTGAAGCTTTCTTT; j_call: TRBJ1-1; v_call: TRBV30; clone_size: NA; d_call: NA
cdr3_aa: CASSPRRGLQGSSYEQYF; cdr3_nt: TGCGCCAGCAGCCCCCGGCGGGGCCTACAGGGGTCATCCTACGAGCAGTACTTC; j_call: TRBJ2-7; v_call: TRBV5-1; clone_size: NA; d_call: NA
cdr3_aa: CASSLRFDQPQHF; cdr3_nt: TGCGCCAGCAGCTTGCGGTTTGATCAGCCCCAGCATTTT; j_call: TRBJ1-5; v_call: TRBV5-1; clone_size: NA; d_call: NA
cdr3_aa: CASSLRQGDQPQHF; cdr3_nt: TGTGCCAGCAGTTTAAGACAGGGGGATCAGCCCCAGCATTTT; j_call: TRBJ1-5; v_call: TRBV28; clone_size: NA; d_call: TRBD1
cdr3_aa: CASSLGDSRHAPALHF; cdr3_nt: TGCGCCAGCAGCTTGGGGGACAGTCGACACGCGCCAGCCCTACATTTT; j_call: TRBJ1-5; v_call: TRBV5-1; clone_size: once; d_call: TRBD1
cdr3_aa: CASRAGTGSYEQFF; cdr3_nt: TGTGCCAGCAGGGCCGGGACAGGGTCTTATGAGCAGTTCTTC; j_call: TRBJ2-1; v_call: TRBV6-6; clone_size: NA; d_call: TRBD1
cdr3_aa: CASSNPGGQTGELFF; cdr3_nt: TGTGCCAGTAGTAATCCAGGGGGCCAGACCGGGGAGCTGTTTTTT; j_call: TRBJ2-2; v_call: TRBV19; clone_size: NA; d_call: TRBD1
cdr3_aa: CATSDPNPGSSTDTQYF; cdr3_nt: TGTGCCACCAGTGACCCAAACCCGGGTTCTAGCACAGATACGCAGTATTTT; j_call: TRBJ2-3; v_call: TRBV24-1; clone_size: NA; d_call: NA
cdr3_aa: CASSERTDEAFF; cdr3_nt: TGTGCCAGCAGTGAACGCACTGATGAAGCTTTCTTT; j_call: TRBJ1-1; v_call: TRBV6-1; clone_size: NA; d_call: NA
cdr3_aa: CASSLDRDGYTF; cdr3_nt: TGCGCCAGCAGCTTGGACAGGGATGGCTACACCTTC; j_call: TRBJ1-2; v_call: TRBV5-1; clone_size: once; d_call: NA
cdr3_aa: CASSFGENEKLFF; cdr3_nt: TGTGCCAGCAGCTTCGGAGAAAATGAAAAACTGTTTTTT; j_call: TRBJ1-4; v_call: TRBV5-4; clone_size: NA; d_call: NA
cdr3_aa: CASSQDGGGYNSPLHF; cdr3_nt: TGCGCCAGCAGCCAAGATGGCGGGGGGTATAATTCACCCCTCCACTTT; j_call: TRBJ1-6; v_call: TRBV4-1; clone_size: NA; d_call: NA
cdr3_aa: CATSRETGQAFF; cdr3_nt: TGTGCCACCAGCAGAGAAACAGGTCAAGCTTTCTTT; j_call: TRBJ1-1; v_call: TRBV15; clone_size: NA; d_call: NA
cdr3_aa: CASSSPTRTGAYEQYF; cdr3_nt: TGTGCCAGCAGTTCCCCCACTCGGACAGGGGCCTACGAGCAGTACTTC; j_call: TRBJ2-7; v_call: TRBV27; clone_size: few; d_call: TRBD1
cdr3_aa: CASSPYGTGDGNNQPQHF; cdr3_nt: TGCGCCAGCAGCCCGTACGGGACAGGGGATGGGAACAATCAGCCCCAGCATTTT; j_call: TRBJ1-5; v_call: TRBV5-1; clone_size: NA; d_call: TRBD1